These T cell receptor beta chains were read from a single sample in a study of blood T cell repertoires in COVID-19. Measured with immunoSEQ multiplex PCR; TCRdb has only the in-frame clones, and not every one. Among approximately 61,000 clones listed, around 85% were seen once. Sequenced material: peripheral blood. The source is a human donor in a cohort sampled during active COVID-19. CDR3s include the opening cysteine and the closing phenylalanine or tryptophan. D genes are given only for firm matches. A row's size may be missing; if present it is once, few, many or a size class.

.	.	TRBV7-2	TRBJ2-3	TGTGCCAGCAGCCTTTCTTCAGATACGCAGTATTTT	CASSLSSDTQYF
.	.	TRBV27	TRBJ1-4	TGTGCCAGCAGTTTGGGACTCCCCCCGAGGGGTAATGAAAAACTGTTTTTT	CASSLGLPPRGNEKLFF
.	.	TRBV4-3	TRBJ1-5	TGCGCCAGCAGCCAAGAGCGGACAGTCAATCAGCCCCAGCATTTT	CASSQERTVNQPQHF
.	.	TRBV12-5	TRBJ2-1	TGTGCTAGTGGTCCCGGGACACCGACTCTTAATGAGCAGTTCTTC	CASGPGTPTLNEQFF
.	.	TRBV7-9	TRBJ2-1	TGTGCCAGCCCTGACAATGAGCAGTTCTTC	CASPDNEQFF
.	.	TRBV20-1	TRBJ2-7	TGCAGTGCCCACACCTACGAGCAGTACTTC	CSAHTYEQYF
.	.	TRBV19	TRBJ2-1	TGTGCCAGTAGTATAAAGGTAGCGGCTTTGCCACCCAATGAGCAGTTCTTC	CASSIKVAALPPNEQFF
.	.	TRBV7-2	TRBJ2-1	TGTGCCAGCAGCTTAGAGTATGTAGCGTACAATGAGCAGTTCTTC	CASSLEYVAYNEQFF
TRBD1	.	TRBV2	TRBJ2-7	TGTGCCAGCAGCGCACTTACAGGGGGCTCCCACGAGCAGTACTTC	CASSALTGGSHEQYF
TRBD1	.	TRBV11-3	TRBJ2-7	TGTGCCAGCAGCCTCCTAGGACAGGGGGTAACCTTC	CASSLLGQGVTF
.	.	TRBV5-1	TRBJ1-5	TGCGCCAGCAGCTTGGCCGGGAGGGATCATCAGCCCCAGCATTTT	CASSLAGRDHQPQHF
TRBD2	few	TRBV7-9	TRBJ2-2	TGTGCCAGCAGCGGGACGACTAGCGGGAGGGCCCCCGTGACCGGGGAGCTGTTTTTT	CASSGTTSGRAPVTGELFF
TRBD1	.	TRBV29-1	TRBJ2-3	TGCAGTATAAGGGACAGTAGGTATACGCAGTATTTT	CSIRDSRYTQYF
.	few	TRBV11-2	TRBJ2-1	TGTGCCAGCAGCCTAGCGCGTAGCTCCTACAATGAGCAGTTCTTC	CASSLARSSYNEQFF